Listed below are T cell receptor beta chains from one sample, sequenced in a study of radiation and T cells in renal cell carcinoma. Clones were read by immunoSEQ multiplex PCR, and TCRdb kept only the in-frame ones, dropping some. The sample has around 75,000 clones; about four fifths are singletons. Sequenced here: blood, sampled from a patient whose treatment included radiotherapy and nephrectomy. Receptors were obtained from a man aged 55 to 70 with renal cell carcinoma. The CDR3 runs from the conserved cysteine through the conserved F or W. Each record gives: V gene, J gene, CDR3 protein.

V: TRBV19
J: TRBJ2-7
CDR3: CASSTATSSPSYEQYF

V: TRBV21-1
J: TRBJ2-5
CDR3: CASSKGGLAGGWGETQYF

V: TRBV5-4
J: TRBJ2-3
CDR3: CASSLGYTSPDTDTQYF

V: TRBV5-6
J: TRBJ2-3
CDR3: CASSGPLAGGLADTQYF

V: TRBV15
J: TRBJ1-2
CDR3: CATSSSNLDRLAYGYTF

V: TRBV7-9
J: TRBJ2-4
CDR3: CASSRTGGSKNIQYF

V: TRBV28
J: TRBJ2-5
CDR3: CASKRLAGGSETQYF

V: TRBV29-1
J: TRBJ2-7
CDR3: CSVARDRTLQGEQYF

V: TRBV10-2
J: TRBJ2-2
CDR3: CASSWTGTPNTGELFF

V: TRBV5-5
J: TRBJ2-7
CDR3: CASSLVSGEQYF

V: TRBV7-9
J: TRBJ2-1
CDR3: CASSLDRSDEQFF

V: TRBV28
J: TRBJ2-7
CDR3: CASSTGTGGDEQYF

V: TRBV19
J: TRBJ2-2
CDR3: CASSIGSETGELFF

V: TRBV5-1
J: TRBJ2-7
CDR3: CASSYSLGGDEQYF

V: TRBV13
J: TRBJ1-2
CDR3: CASSQTGQGNGYTF

V: TRBV28
J: TRBJ2-2
CDR3: CASSSPTPGELFF

V: TRBV19
J: TRBJ1-5
CDR3: CASSKGTGTNQPQHF

V: TRBV6-1
J: TRBJ2-1
CDR3: CASSVSTSGYNEQFF

V: TRBV9
J: TRBJ2-3
CDR3: CASSGRGGLSTDTQYF

V: TRBV4-1
J: TRBJ1-5
CDR3: CASSQDPGGIQPQHF

V: TRBV23-1
J: TRBJ2-2
CDR3: CASSQYFGTSGRSGELFF

V: TRBV6-5
J: TRBJ2-7
CDR3: CASSWDRGREQYF

V: TRBV19
J: TRBJ2-2
CDR3: CASSISRFTETGELFF

V: TRBV6-1
J: TRBJ1-1
CDR3: CASSFQGGTEAFF

V: TRBV4-1
J: TRBJ2-7
CDR3: CASSQPIEGSYEQYF

V: TRBV29-1
J: TRBJ2-7
CDR3: CSVDQGTGGYEQYF

V: TRBV5-1
J: TRBJ2-5
CDR3: CASSVGTSRETQYF